A single sample is the source of the 31 T cell receptor beta chains below, sequenced in a study of shared clonotypes between healthy human individuals. The method was immunoSEQ multiplex PCR; TCRdb's version includes in-frame clones alone and lacks a portion of them. The profile shows about 2.4 million clones, over 85% of them singletons. The sequencing sample was made of naive CD4+ T cells from PBMCs. Subset of the sample: CD45RA+ positively selected. The origin of the receptors is a man aged 18 to 30 in good health. Some clones in this sample may be carry-over from other donors' samples.

The V and J genes are TRBV28 and TRBJ1-6; no definite D call. CDR1 is MDHEN, CDR2 SYDVKM, per germline. This CDR3 spans 14 amino acids. The ends were cut back, 5 bases at V and 3 bases at J, with 8 bases in the middle. The CDR3 nucleotides read TGTGCCAGCAGTCCCCGAGTCTATAATTCACCCCTCCACTTT. Encoded protein: CASSPRVYNSPLHF.

Only one count was recorded for this clone. The rearrangement uses TRBV5-6 and TRBJ2-5, with 9 bases that match TRBD1. The CDR3 extends over 15 amino acids. Per the germline V gene, CDR1 is SGHDT and CDR2 is YYEEEE. V lost 4 bases and J lost 3; bases outside the gene matches: 7. The CDR3 loop reads CASSPLTGGKETQYF. The CDR3 DNA reads as TGTGCCAGCAGCCCGTTGACAGGGGGTAAAGAGACCCAGTACTTC.

The chain recombines TRBV5-1 with TRBJ2-1, with 9 bases aligning to TRBD1. V gave up 4 bases and J gave up 3 bases; unmatched junction bases: 5. The CDR3 is 15 residues long. From germline, CDR1 is SGHRS and CDR2 YFSETQ. Written as DNA, the CDR3 is TGCGCCAGCAGCAGGGGACAGGGCGGCTACAATGAGCAGTTCTTC. This gives the protein CASSRGQGGYNEQFF.

Comment on this clone: Other DNA variants within this sample encode the same CDR3. The chain combines TRBV5-1 with TRBJ1-2; D gene uncertain. Looked up from germline, CDR1 is SGHRS and CDR2 is YFSETQ. Trimming stripped 0 bases from V and 7 bases from J, with 4 bases between. This CDR3 comprises 11 residues. The CDR3, as DNA: TGCGCCAGCAGCTTGGGGTCTGGCTACACCTTC. Protein product: CASSLGSGYTF.

This chain joins TRBV2 and TRBJ1-1, with 9 bases lining up with TRBD1. V lost 11 bases and J lost 7; bases outside the gene matches: 14. The CDR3 covers 14 residues. Per germline, CDR1 SNHLY and CDR2 FYNNEI. The CDR3 here is CAGKGGQGNVEAFF. CDR3 sequence (DNA): TGTGCCGGAAAAGGGGGACAGGGCAATGTTGAAGCTTTCTTT.

The rearrangement uses TRBV29-1 and TRBJ2-3; TRBD1 or TRBD2 may be the D gene (5 bases each). CDR3 length equals 12 residues. The germline V gene encodes CDR1 SQVTM and CDR2 ANQGSEA. Trimming took 7 bases from V and 2 from J, leaving 10 bases between them. CDR3 loop: CSAGTFTDTQYF. The DNA of the CDR3 is TGCAGCGCCGGGACCTTCACAGATACGCAGTATTTT.

CDR3 nucleotide sequence: TGTGCCAGCAGAATTGACAGCAGCTCCTACAATGAGCAGTTCTTC. Protein product: CASRIDSSSYNEQFF. V usage is TRBV7-3 and J usage is TRBJ2-1; D is possibly TRBD1 (5 bases). The V end lost 6 bases, the J end lost 0 bases, and 12 bases lay between the germline ends. The CDR3 is made up of 15 amino acids. CDR1 is SGHTA and CDR2 is FQGTGA in the germline V gene. Based on the CDR3 plus reference TRBV7-3 and TRBJ2-1, the full variable domain is GAGVSQTPSNKVTEKGKYVELRCDPISGHTALYWYRQSLGQGPEFLIYFQGTGAADDSGLPNDRFFAVRPEGSVSTLKIQRTERGDSAVYLCASRIDSSSYNEQFFGPGTRLTVL.

The J gene is TRBJ2-5, the V gene TRBV4-2, with 11 nucleotides matching TRBD1. The end of the DNA aligns better with TRBJ2-7, so the J call may be wrong. This CDR3 is 17 amino acids long. Looked up from germline, CDR1 is LGHNA and CDR2 is YNFKEQ. The CDR3 bases are TGTGCCAGCAGCCGGGACAGGGGGTTCGCGGGAGGCGACGAGCAGTACTTC. Translation: CASSRDRGFAGGDEQYF.

V and J are TRBV18 and TRBJ2-1; 9 nucleotides agree with TRBD1. The V and J ends lost 4 bases and 1 base, in that order; junction bases with no gene match: 5. The germline CDR1 and CDR2 sequences are KGHSH and LQKENI. The CDR3 length is 16 residues. CDR3 sequence (DNA): TGTGCCAGCTCACTTCTGGGACAGGGATCCTACAATGAGCAGTTCTTC. This translates into CASSLLGQGSYNEQFF.

This chain connects TRBV21-1 to TRBJ2-7. TRBV21-1 is listed as a pseudogene. The CDR3 consists of 14 residues. In DNA form, the CDR3 reads TGTGCCAGCAGCAAATTAGGGGGGCCCTACGAGCAGTACTTC. Translated, it gives CASSKLGGPYEQYF.

This sequence joins TRBV7-8 and TRBJ2-1; 9 bases are a match to TRBD2. The germline gives CDR1 SGHVS, CDR2 FQNEAQ. V lost 1 base and J lost 3; bases outside the gene matches: 7. CDR3 length: 17 residues. DNA for the CDR3: TGTGCCAGCAGCTTAGGTAGGGCTAGCGGGATCTACAATGAGCAGTTCTTC. Its protein product is CASSLGRASGIYNEQFF.

This chain joins TRBV6-4 and TRBJ2-3, with TRBD2 matching over 10 bases. This CDR3 is 14 amino acids long. The germline V gene encodes CDR1 MRHNA and CDR2 SNTAGT. V shed 10 bases and J 2 bases; nucleotides not matched to a gene: 6. CDR3 in amino acids: CATSLAGNTDTQYF. CDR3 nucleotide sequence: TGTGCCACTTCACTAGCGGGGAACACAGATACGCAGTATTTT.

The rearrangement links TRBV11-2 to TRBJ2-7; D uncertain. V was clipped by 5 bases and J by 2 bases, with 19 bases between them. This CDR3 contains 16 residues. Germline-derived CDR1 and CDR2 are SGHAT and FQNNGV. CDR3 nucleotide sequence: TGTGCCAGCAGCCACTTACCCAAGCAGAAAACCTACGAGCAGTACTTC. Translated: CASSHLPKQKTYEQYF.

V and J are TRBV19 and TRBJ2-1, with 12 nucleotides matching TRBD2. CDR1 and CDR2 (germline): LNHDA, SQIVND (reference sequence). Trimming removed 6 bases from V and 7 bases from J; junction bases left unmatched: 10. There are 16 residues in the CDR3. CDR3 protein: CASSPSGRAGLNEQFF. Here the CDR3 DNA reads TGTGCCAGTAGCCCTAGCGGGAGGGCCGGTTTGAATGAGCAGTTCTTC.

The gene calls are TRBV19 and TRBJ2-7; TRBD2 matches 7 bases. The germline V gene encodes CDR1 LNHDA and CDR2 SQIVND (reference sequence). V gave up 7 bases and J gave up 3 bases; unmatched junction bases: 6. This CDR3 comprises 13 residues. The CDR3 region has the DNA TGTGCCAGTAATAAGGGACTAAACTACGAGCAGTACTTC. Translation gives CASNKGLNYEQYF.

V is TRBV30 and J is TRBJ2-1; 12 bases line up with TRBD1. The germline gives CDR1 GTSNPN, CDR2 SVGIG (reference sequence). The CDR3 has 17 residues. V lost 5 bases to trimming and J lost 0 bases; unmatched junction nucleotides: 8. CDR3 nucleotides: TGTGCCTGGTCCGGGACAGGGGGCCCCGGCTCCTACAATGAGCAGTTCTTC. Translation: CAWSGTGGPGSYNEQFF.

Comment on this clone: Distinct nucleotide sequences in the sample also encode this CDR3. V gene TRBV5-1 combines with J gene TRBJ2-3; D uncertain. Germline lookup yields CDR1 SGHRS and CDR2 YFSETQ. V was clipped by 3 bases and J by 0 bases, with 5 bases between them. The CDR3 spans 13 residues. The CDR3 spells CASSSASTDTQYF. The CDR3 DNA reads as TGCGCCAGCAGCTCCGCAAGCACAGATACGCAGTATTTT.

The chain is built from TRBV19 and TRBJ2-5, with no clear D. The CDR3 consists of 14 residues. Germline values: CDR1 LNHDA, CDR2 SQIVND (reference sequence). V was shortened by 4 bases and J by 5 bases, with 14 bases between the two germline ends. CDR3 nucleotides: TGTGCCAGTAGTACCGGGCTCCTATGGGAGACCCAGTACTTC. Residues: CASSTGLLWETQYF.

The gene calls are TRBV28 and TRBJ2-3; either TRBD1 or TRBD2 may fit D (5 bases each). The CDR3 loop spans 14 amino acids. V was shortened by 4 bases and J by 5 bases, with 13 bases between the two germline ends. The germline V gene has CDR1 MDHEN and CDR2 SYDVKM. The CDR3 spells CASSWRAGKDTQYF. CDR3 DNA sequence: TGTGCCAGCAGTTGGCGGGCAGGGAAAGATACGCAGTATTTT.

In nucleotides, the CDR3 is TGTGCCAGCAGAATGGACAGGGAATATGAAAAACTGTTTTTT. Translating gives CASRMDREYEKLFF. This chain joins TRBV6-1 and TRBJ1-4, with 8 bases matching TRBD1. Germline CDR1 is MNHNS and CDR2 is SASEGT. This CDR3 region has 14 residues. V lost 6 bases to trimming and J lost 6 bases; unmatched junction nucleotides: 6.

The chain carries TRBV28 and TRBJ1-2; maybe TRBD1 (5 bases). CDR3 length: 17 amino acids. Germline lookup yields CDR1 MDHEN and CDR2 SYDVKM. With 10 bases removed from V and 4 bases from J, the gap between germline ends came to 28 bases. The CDR3 DNA follows: TGTGCCACCCTAACCTTTGCCGGGACGGAATTTTTCTATGGCTACACCTTC. This gives the protein CATLTFAGTEFFYGYTF.

This chain's CDR3 is CASSPSVPGYTEAFF. The CDR3 nucleotides read TGTGCCAGCAGTCCCTCAGTCCCGGGATACACTGAAGCTTTCTTT. The chain employs TRBV28 and TRBJ1-1, with unresolved D. Trimming removed 5 bases from V and 3 bases from J, with 16 bases in between. The CDR3 runs 15 residues. Germline V lookup: CDR1 MDHEN, CDR2 SYDVKM.

The rearrangement uses TRBV27 and TRBJ2-1; 7 bases fit TRBD2. The CDR3 loop spans 14 amino acids. V was clipped by 7 bases and J by 7 bases; unmatched bases: 10. The V gene's germline CDR1 is MNHEY and CDR2 SMNVEV (reference sequence). CDR3 loop: CASTYGGSWNEQFF. The CDR3 DNA is TGTGCCAGCACCTACGGGGGGTCGTGGAATGAGCAGTTCTTC.

The chain employs TRBV29-1 and TRBJ2-3; possibly TRBD2 for D (6 bases). CDR1 is SQVTM, CDR2 ANQGSEA, per germline. This CDR3 has 14 amino acids. With 6 bases removed from V and 0 bases from J, the gap between germline ends came to 13 bases. The CDR3 DNA reads TGCAGCGTAGGGAGGAGCCAGAGCACAGATACGCAGTATTTT. This codes for CSVGRSQSTDTQYF.

CDR3: CASSFRGRNTEAFF. The DNA of the CDR3 is TGTGCCAGTAGTTTCAGGGGGAGGAACACTGAAGCTTTCTTT. V and J are TRBV19 and TRBJ1-1, with 7 bases identical to TRBD1. The V segment lost 5 bases and the J segment 1 base; nucleotides outside the gene matches: 4. CDR1 and CDR2 (germline): LNHDA, SQIVND (reference sequence). The CDR3 loop spans 14 amino acids.

This clone was observed a handful of times. The chain links TRBV6-6 to TRBJ1-1; no reliable D call. This CDR3 has 14 amino acids. The ends were cut back, 5 bases at V and 4 bases at J, with 14 bases in the middle. Germline CDR1 MNHNY, CDR2 SVGAGI (reference sequence). The DNA for the CDR3 is TGTGCCAGCAGTACCCTCCCCAGGAGCACTGAAGCTTTCTTT. Encoded protein: CASSTLPRSTEAFF.

V and J are TRBV2 and TRBJ2-5, with D possibly being TRBD2 (6 bases). Germline CDR1 SNHLY, CDR2 FYNNEI. Trimming removed 8 bases at V and 5 bases at J, with 18 bases between. The CDR3 sequence is 14 residues long. CDR3 sequence (DNA): TGTGCCAGCGGGTTCATAGGGACTGCGGAGACCCAGTACTTC. The encoded protein is CASGFIGTAETQYF.

The chain is built from TRBV28 and TRBJ2-3; 9 nucleotides line up with TRBD1. V shed 8 bases, J shed 4 bases, and the junction held 10 bases outside the gene matches. The germline V gene has CDR1 MDHEN and CDR2 SYDVKM. The CDR3 loop spans 15 amino acids. CDR3: CASGAPRQGADTQYF. The DNA of the CDR3 is TGTGCCAGCGGTGCGCCGAGACAGGGGGCAGATACGCAGTATTTT.

The genes are TRBV9 and TRBJ1-2; D is ambiguous. Germline V gene data show CDR1 as SGDLS and CDR2 as YYNGEE. CDR3 length: 12 amino acids. V was trimmed by 0 bases and J by 6 bases, leaving 6 bases between them. The CDR3 reads CASSVVWDGYTF. CDR3 sequence (DNA): TGTGCCAGCAGCGTAGTCTGGGATGGCTACACCTTC.

Only one count was recorded for this clone. In nucleotides, the CDR3 is TGTGCCAGCAGTTTTGGTGGGACAGGGGACGACGAGCAGTACTTC. Translation: CASSFGGTGDDEQYF. This chain links TRBV28 with TRBJ2-7; 10 bases fit TRBD1. With V trimmed by 3 bases and J by 5 bases, 7 bases remained unmatched. Germline V gene data show CDR1 as MDHEN and CDR2 as SYDVKM. CDR3 size: 15 residues. Looking up the rest from reference TRBV28 and TRBJ2-7 gives the full variable domain: DVKVTQSSRYLVKRTGEKVFLECVQDMDHENMFWYRQDPGLGLRLIYFSYDVKMKEKGDIPEGYSVSREKKERFSLILESASTNQTSMYLCASSFGGTGDDEQYFGPGTRLTVT.

V gene TRBV7-9 combines with J gene TRBJ2-4, with D maybe TRBD2 (6 bases). Germline CDR1 and CDR2: SEHNR and FQNEAQ (reference sequence). The CDR3 is 16 residues long. The V and J ends lost 5 bases and 0 bases respectively, with 14 bases between them. The CDR3 here is CASSALAEIAKNIQYF. The CDR3 DNA follows: TGTGCCAGCAGCGCCTTAGCGGAGATAGCCAAAAACATTCAGTACTTC.